These T cell receptor beta chains were read from a single sample in a study of cytomegalovirus exposure and HLA in healthy donors. Profiling relied on immunoSEQ multiplex PCR, and the TCRdb table lists in-frame clones only, not all of them. The table lists roughly 250,000 clones, about 80% of them singletons. Specimen: PBMCs. The receptors were sampled from a girl between 2 and 10 years old in good health and CMV-seronegative. The CDR3 runs from the conserved cysteine through the conserved F or W.

cdr3_aa cdr3_length j_call v_call
CASSFRTSGGVEQFF 15 TRBJ2-1 TRBV7-8
CASSVEGTGRLYGYTF 16 TRBJ1-2 TRBV9
CASSLRLGDSSVLNEQYF 18 TRBJ2-7 TRBV5-5
CASSQLWGGQAFF 13 TRBJ1-1 TRBV14
CASSLAGHYTEAFF 14 TRBJ1-1 TRBV7-9
CASSLKLAQETQYF 14 TRBJ2-5 TRBV5-4
CASSLLSLAGYNEQFF 16 TRBJ2-1 TRBV11-2
CSVVYGTGLGQPQHF 15 TRBJ1-5 TRBV29-1
CASSPPGWNTEAFF 14 TRBJ1-1 TRBV5-6
CASSEEYRGTEAFF 14 TRBJ1-1 TRBV6-1
CASGRRGLSYGYTF 14 TRBJ1-2 TRBV12-5
CASGWQVGNQPQHF 14 TRBJ1-5 TRBV4-1
CASSLNSGTVNNEQFF 16 TRBJ2-1 TRBV7-6
CASSLGQGEAFF 12 TRBJ1-1 TRBV27
CASSARQYDQPQHF 14 TRBJ1-5 TRBV9
CASSFVLAGSNEQFF 15 TRBJ2-1 TRBV28
CSVEDPSLAEVAFF 14 TRBJ1-1 TRBV29-1
CASSFFRNSNQPQHF 15 TRBJ1-5 TRBV28
CASSLDQPLRGTPGEQFF 18 TRBJ2-1 TRBV11-2
CASSVAPPSGSSDTQYF 17 TRBJ2-3 TRBV9
CASRRANTGELFF 13 TRBJ2-2 TRBV27
CASSLQANTGELFF 14 TRBJ2-2 TRBV11-2
CASSPWGNNEQFF 13 TRBJ2-1 TRBV2
CASSLYLGNEQFF 13 TRBJ2-1 TRBV27
CASSGTQGRNYGYTF 15 TRBJ1-2 TRBV9
CASSLGGQGKYEQYF 15 TRBJ2-7 TRBV5-1
CASSVGLGQAQETQYF 16 TRBJ2-5 TRBV9
CASSLVGGLNTEAFF 15 TRBJ1-1 TRBV18
CASRGGTGIRRETQYF 16 TRBJ2-5 TRBV27
CASSLVRIRNTEAFF 15 TRBJ1-1 TRBV27
CASTPRVAGYTF 12 TRBJ1-2 TRBV28
CASSFVERYYEQYF 14 TRBJ2-7 TRBV28
CASSYTSFGGAEQYF 15 TRBJ2-7 TRBV6-5
CASSLGQNEKLFF 13 TRBJ1-4 TRBV5-6
CASTIRDTQYF 11 TRBJ2-3 TRBV10-2
CASSFMETQYF 11 TRBJ2-5 TRBV7-8
CASSQEGRTGIRSPLHF 17 TRBJ1-6 TRBV4-2
CASSQGGTGGYEQYF 15 TRBJ2-7 TRBV4-1
CASSQYQGGTEAFF 14 TRBJ1-1 TRBV14
CASSSAGDTDTQYF 14 TRBJ2-3 TRBV7-6